Sequencing of this T cell receptor beta chain was carried out in a study of T cells in Graves' hyperthyroidism and ophthalmopathy. Study-level background: Peripheral blood was drawn at first diagnosis, prior to all treatment.

Study-wide findings and caveats: Also found in blood were most expanded thyroid clonotypes above 0.001. The model forecast ophthalmopathy, anticipating it by a median approximately 6.1 months before onset.

A few counts support this clonotype. Its antigen is unknown. The V gene lost 1 base and the J gene lost 2 bases, with 3 bases spanning the gap. The CDR3 is 12 amino acids. Per germline, CDR1 KGHSH and CDR2 LQKENI. The CDR3 regions of TCR beta were amplified from RNA transcripts. Primed by the HTBI set, a first-round RT-PCR was run on the TCR CDR3. Via MiXCR, TCRdb re-called the multiplex PCR reads, giving one row per CDR3 protein. The sample consists of around 700,000 distinct CDR3 sequences, about a third of them appearing once. The sample comprised blood. The chain combines TRBV18 with TRBJ2-7; D call uncertain. This clonotype was sampled from a woman in her thirties or forties with Graves' hyperthyroidism. In DNA, the CDR3 is TGTGCCAGCTCACCACATACCTACGAGCAGTACTTC. Encoded protein: CASSPHTYEQYF.